A selection of T cell receptor beta chains follows, all from one sample in a study of T cells in tuberculosis. Data came from immunoSEQ multiplex PCR; TCRdb stores just in-frame clones and leaves some out. The sample consists of 55,000 to 65,000 clones, 65% to 90% of them appearing once. Sequenced input: CD1b-GMM tetramer-negative cells sorted from PBMCs. These receptor sequences come from an adult woman with latent tuberculosis. The CDR3 runs from the conserved cysteine through the conserved F or W.

>14|TRBJ1-4|TRBV28
CASSRTGFNEKLFF
>16|TRBJ1-4|TRBV28
CASSFGTGGSNEKLFF
>15|TRBJ2-3|TRBV9
CASSVLAGGADTQYF
>15|TRBJ1-4|TRBV4-2
CASGEQGVTNEKLFF
>15|TRBJ2-2|TRBV6-1
CASRGGGANTGELFF
>15|TRBJ2-1|TRBV29-1
CSVEGGPRSYNEQFF
>16|TRBJ1-1|TRBV7-6
CASSLGHWGQNTEAFF
>13|TRBJ2-7|TRBV18
CASSSDRGYEQYF
>13|TRBJ2-7|TRBV9
CASSVAAGGARYF
>14|TRBJ1-6|TRBV7-9
CASSSGTAGSPLHF
>16|TRBJ1-3|TRBV4-3
CASSPSQGPSGNTIYF
>14|TRBJ2-7|TRBV25-1
CASSEYERGAEQYF
>15|TRBJ1-4|TRBV18
CASSSNRGTNEKLFF
>14|TRBJ2-3|TRBV7-2
CASSQDRVTDTQYF
>14|TRBJ2-7|TRBV7-2
CASSSTPGNYEQYF
>14|TRBJ2-5|TRBV12-5
CASGSPYGGETQYF
>14|NA|TRBV7-2
CASSFREGTYEQYF
>16|TRBJ1-5|TRBV19
CASSIRGYSDNQPQHF
>15|TRBJ2-3|TRBV2
CASSDRGLGVDTQYF
>13|TRBJ1-3|TRBV7-6
CASRDISGNTIYF